Shown below are 10 T cell receptor beta chains from a single sample sequenced in a study of regulatory T cells in long-lasting Graves disease. Time point defined: persistent/refractory GD, antithyroid drugs over 5 years with positive TRAb. RNA isolated from PBMCs was used to make the TCR library. According to the study, TCR beta libraries were built with iRepertoire HTBI primers and CDR3-region Arm-PCR. TCRdb re-derived calls from the multiplex PCR reads in MiXCR, one entry per CDR3 protein. The repertoire holds 250,000 to 300,000 distinct CDR3 sequences, with roughly a fifth as singletons. The material sequenced was peripheral blood mononuclear cells (PBMCs), taken when the disease was refractory, from a patient treated with antithyroid drugs. The receptors were sampled from a female donor with Graves disease.

J is TRBJ2-1 and V is TRBV6-2 or TRBV6-3, with 8 bases matching TRBD1. Trimming at V came to 3 bases and at J to 7 bases, leaving 8 bases not matched to a gene. This CDR3 region has 15 residues. Germline CDR1 MNHEY, CDR2 SVGEGT. CDR3 protein: CASSYFGQGRNEQFF. The DNA of the CDR3 is TGTGCCAGCAGTTATTTTGGACAGGGCCGGAATGAGCAGTTCTTC.

The rearrangement links TRBV24-1 to TRBJ2-5; the D gene is possibly TRBD1 (5 bases). Trimming left V 2 bases short and J 3 bases short, with 18 bases between. The CDR3 runs to 17 residues. The germline V gene encodes CDR1 KGHDR and CDR2 SFDVKD. The CDR3 reads CATSDSRQGGEKETQYF. The DNA for the CDR3 is TGTGCCACCAGTGATTCTCGGCAGGGTGGGGAAAAAGAGACCCAGTACTTC.

In this sample, this clonotype turned up many times. The J gene is TRBJ2-5, the V gene TRBV4-3; TRBD2 agrees at 7 bases. V gave up 0 bases and J gave up 9 bases; unmatched junction bases: 10. Germline values: CDR1 LGHNA, CDR2 YSLEER. The CDR3 is 15 residues long. The DNA of the CDR3 is TGCGCCAGCAGCCAAGACGGCGGGGGAGCGAGGGCCCAGTACTTC. This translates into CASSQDGGGARAQYF.

Regarding this clonotype: A read error may produce the germline difference seen at one junction end. The V and J genes are TRBV7-7 and TRBJ2-2; possible D gene TRBD2, 6 bases. The germline V gene has CDR1 SSHAT and CDR2 FNYEAQ (reference sequence). CDR3 length equals 16 residues. CDR3 sequence reads: CASSFSPDGSGGELFF. In DNA, the CDR3 is TGTGCTAGCAGCTTTAGCCCCGACGGGAGCGGCGGGGAGCTGTTTTTT.

This clonotype was picked up many times. The CDR3 DNA reads as TGTGCCAGCAGCTCCGAGAGGACAGCTATACGACTAGCGGGAGACTACGAGCAGTACTTC. Translation gives CASSSERTAIRLAGDYEQYF. The V call is TRBV7-9, the J call TRBJ2-7; 12 nucleotides align to TRBD2. This CDR3 has 20 residues. Trimming at V came to 4 bases and at J to 3 bases, leaving 19 bases not matched to a gene. Germline V gene lookup returns CDR1 SEHNR and CDR2 FQNEAQ (reference sequence).

The chain links TRBV5-5 to TRBJ2-2, with D unresolved. The CDR3 has 15 residues. Trimming took 4 bases from V and 1 from J, leaving 11 bases between them. Germline-derived CDR1 and CDR2 are SGHKS and YYEKEE (reference sequence). The CDR3 DNA reads TGTGCCAGCAGCCGGGCGGCAGTGAACACCGGGGAGCTGTTTTTT. Its protein product is CASSRAAVNTGELFF.

This clonotype came up a few times. The chain joins TRBV5-6 to TRBJ2-2, with unresolved D. The V gene's germline CDR1 is SGHDT and CDR2 YYEEEE. The V end lost 5 bases, the J end lost 4 bases, and 12 bases lay between the germline ends. This CDR3 spans 14 amino acids. The CDR3 is CASRKEYSTGELFF. The CDR3 DNA reads TGTGCCAGCAGAAAAGAATACAGCACCGGGGAGCTGTTTTTT.

This clonotype was found many times. The CDR3 sequence: CASSPQGANVDGYTF. As DNA, the CDR3 is TGTGCCAGCTCACCGCAGGGGGCTAACGTGGATGGCTACACCTTC. This chain joins TRBV18 and TRBJ1-2; 8 bases line up with TRBD1. Germline CDR1 reads KGHSH; CDR2 reads LQKENI. The CDR3 consists of 15 residues. The V and J ends lost 3 bases and 6 bases, in that order; junction bases with no gene match: 9. The complete variable domain, with remaining parts taken from reference TRBV18 and TRBJ1-2, reads NAGVMQNPRHLVRRRGQEARLRCSPMKGHSHVYWYRQLPEEGLKFMVYLQKENIIDESGMPKERFSAEFPKEGPSILRIQQVVRGDSAAYFCASSPQGANVDGYTFGSGTRLTVV.

The V and J genes are TRBV18 and TRBJ2-4; D ambiguous. Germline CDR1 reads KGHSH; CDR2 reads LQKENI. This CDR3 region has 15 residues. V lost 6 bases and J 6 bases, leaving 18 bases between the germline ends. CDR3 DNA: TGTGCCAGCTCTCCTCCACCAGCGCGGTCAAACATTCAGTACTTC. As protein: CASSPPPARSNIQYF.

This clonotype was seen a few times. The rearrangement links TRBV6-9 to TRBJ1-5; D is unresolved. The CDR3 loop spans 14 amino acids. CDR1 and CDR2 (germline): MNHGY, SVAAGI. Trimming cost V 3 bases and J 9 bases, with 15 bases left between them. CDR3 coding DNA: TGTGCCAGCAGTTACCTCGGCGACGGGTGGCCCCAGCATTTT. This gives the protein CASSYLGDGWPQHF.